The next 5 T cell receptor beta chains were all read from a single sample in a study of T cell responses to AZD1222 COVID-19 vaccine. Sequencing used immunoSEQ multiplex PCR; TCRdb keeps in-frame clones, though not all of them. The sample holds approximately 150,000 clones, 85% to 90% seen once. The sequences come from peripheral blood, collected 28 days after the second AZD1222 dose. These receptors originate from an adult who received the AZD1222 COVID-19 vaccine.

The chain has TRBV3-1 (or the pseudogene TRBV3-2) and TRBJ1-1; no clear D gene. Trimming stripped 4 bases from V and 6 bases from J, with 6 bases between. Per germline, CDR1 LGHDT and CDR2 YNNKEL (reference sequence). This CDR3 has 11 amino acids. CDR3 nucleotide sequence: TGTGCCAGCAGCCTTGGCCCTGAAGCTTTCTTT. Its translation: CASSLGPEAFF.

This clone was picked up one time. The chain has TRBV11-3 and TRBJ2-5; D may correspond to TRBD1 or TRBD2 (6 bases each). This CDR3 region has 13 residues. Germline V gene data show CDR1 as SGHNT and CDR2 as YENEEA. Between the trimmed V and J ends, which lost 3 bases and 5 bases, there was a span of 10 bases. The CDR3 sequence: CASSFRGAETQYF. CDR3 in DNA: TGTGCCAGCAGCTTTAGGGGGGCGGAGACCCAGTACTTC.

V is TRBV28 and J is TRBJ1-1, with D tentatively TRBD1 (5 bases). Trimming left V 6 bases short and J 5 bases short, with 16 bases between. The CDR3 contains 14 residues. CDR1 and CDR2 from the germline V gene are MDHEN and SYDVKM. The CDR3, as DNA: TGTGCCAGCAGGCGGGACCCATCGGGGACTGAAGCTTTCTTT. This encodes CASRRDPSGTEAFF.

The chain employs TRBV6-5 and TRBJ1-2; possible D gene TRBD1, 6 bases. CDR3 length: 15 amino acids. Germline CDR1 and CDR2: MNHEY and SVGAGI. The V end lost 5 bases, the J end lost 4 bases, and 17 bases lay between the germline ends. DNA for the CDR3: TGTGCCAGCAGTCCCGGCAGGGGTAAAGGCTATGGCTACACCTTC. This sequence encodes CASSPGRGKGYGYTF.

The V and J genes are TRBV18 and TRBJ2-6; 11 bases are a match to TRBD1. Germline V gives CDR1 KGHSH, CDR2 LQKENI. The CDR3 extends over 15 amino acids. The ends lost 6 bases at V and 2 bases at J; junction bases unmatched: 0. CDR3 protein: CASSGQGAGANVLTF. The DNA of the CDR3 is TGTGCCAGCTCGGGACAGGGGGCTGGGGCCAACGTCCTGACTTTC.